These 13 T cell receptor beta chains were all obtained from the same sample, sequenced in a study of early T cells in non-severe SARS-CoV-2 infection (dated by TCRdb to about 2021). Library preparation used 5' RACE. For sequencing, a NextSeq 500 was employed. The public reads were quality trimmed at Q25 with fastp and then assembled into clones with MiXCR by TCRdb, keeping productive beta chains. CDR3 protein duplicates are merged, each entry listing the most common genes and DNA. In all, the sample holds some 27,000 distinct CDR3 sequences, and about 4.2% of those were seen once. 12% of the sample is taken by the ten largest. Sequences were obtained from whole blood. These receptors were obtained from an adult who was a healthcare worker with PCR-confirmed SARS-CoV-2 infection or an uninfected control (not recorded which).

This clonotype was counted at least ten times. V gene TRBV29-1 combines with J gene TRBJ2-2; no firm D call. CDR1 SQVTM and CDR2 ANQGSEA come from the germline V gene. The CDR3 loop spans 13 amino acids. V lost 5 bases, J lost 0 bases, and 7 bases lay in between. CDR3 in amino acids: CSVLAANTGELFF. CDR3 coding DNA: TGCAGCGTTCTCGCCGCGAACACCGGGGAGCTGTTTTTT.

This clonotype has at least ten counts. The chain is built from TRBV27 and TRBJ2-1; D unresolved. The CDR3 totals 12 residues. The germline V gene encodes CDR1 MNHEY and CDR2 SMNVEV (reference sequence). Trimming cost V 5 bases and J 6 bases, with 8 bases left between them. The CDR3: CASSRPANEQFF. As DNA, the CDR3 is TGTGCCAGCAGTCGTCCAGCCAATGAGCAGTTCTTC.

This clonotype came up many times. This chain joins TRBV6-2 or TRBV6-3 and TRBJ2-7, with unresolved D. Germline V gives CDR1 MNHEY, CDR2 SVGEGT. This CDR3 comprises 12 residues. Trimming removed 7 bases at V and 7 bases at J, with 14 bases between. The CDR3 region has the DNA TGTGCCAGCACCCCACAGACCGGGGAGCAGTACTTC. Its translation is CASTPQTGEQYF.

This clonotype was detected ten times or more. The chain joins TRBV20-1 to TRBJ2-1, with 7 bases matching TRBD2. V was clipped by 5 bases and J by 2 bases; unmatched bases: 6. The CDR3 extends over 14 amino acids. CDR1 is DFQATT and CDR2 is SNEGSKA in the germline V gene (reference sequence). In nucleotides, the CDR3 is TGCAGTGCTGAGGGGCTAGCGGCCTACAATGAGCAGTTCTTC. Translating gives CSAEGLAAYNEQFF.

This clonotype occurred a few times. The genes are TRBV20-1 and TRBJ1-5, with TRBD1 as a possible D gene (6 bases). With 3 bases removed from V and 4 bases from J, the gap between germline ends came to 19 bases. This CDR3 is 16 amino acids long. The germline CDR1 and CDR2 sequences are DFQATT and SNEGSKA (reference sequence). In DNA, the CDR3 is TGCAGTGCTAGTCCCAGGGGAGGAACAGCTAATCAGCCCCAGCATTTT. Translation: CSASPRGGTANQPQHF.

J is TRBJ2-3 and V is TRBV10-3; 7 nucleotides align to TRBD1. Per germline, CDR1 ENHRY and CDR2 SYGVKD. This CDR3 comprises 16 residues. The junction had 9 bases not matched to a gene; V was cut back by 3 bases and J by 3 bases. The CDR3 coding sequence is TGTGCCATCAGTGAATCTAACAGGGGTGGAACAGATACGCAGTATTTT. Its protein product is CAISESNRGGTDTQYF.

This clonotype was picked up many times. The chain carries TRBV11-3 and TRBJ2-1; 8 positions agree with TRBD1. Looked up from germline, CDR1 is SGHNT and CDR2 is YENEEA. The CDR3 is made up of 14 amino acids. The V and J ends lost 5 bases and 9 bases, in that order; junction bases with no gene match: 9. The CDR3 DNA sequence: TGTGCCAGCAGCCCGAGCACCGACAGGGGTGAGCAGTTCTTC. Translation gives CASSPSTDRGEQFF.

Many counts were recorded for this clonotype. The V and J genes are TRBV20-1 and TRBJ1-1; D gene uncertain. V lost 5 bases and J lost 8, with 18 bases in between. Germline values: CDR1 DFQATT, CDR2 SNEGSKA (reference sequence). This CDR3 has 13 amino acids. The CDR3 DNA reads as TGCAGTGCTCCTCTCCGAGGGCGGATAGAAGCTTTCTTT. Translation: CSAPLRGRIEAFF.

The chain is built from TRBV5-6 and TRBJ1-1; possibly TRBD1 for D (5 bases). Trimming pared 2 bases from V and 1 base from J, leaving 9 bases between. This CDR3 has 14 residues. Germline values: CDR1 SGHDT, CDR2 YYEEEE. The DNA of the CDR3 is TGTGCCAGCAGCTTTGGGACGGAGAACACTGAAGCTTTCTTT. Translated, it gives CASSFGTENTEAFF.

This clonotype was seen repeatedly, ten times or more. The chain's CDR3 is CATSKRTGGSTEAFF. The CDR3 DNA reads TGTGCCACCAGCAAAAGGACAGGGGGGAGCACTGAAGCTTTCTTT. This sequence joins TRBV15 and TRBJ1-1; 10 positions agree with TRBD1. V lost 4 bases, J lost 4 bases, and 6 bases stayed unmatched. CDR1 is LNHNV and CDR2 is YYDKDF in the germline V gene (reference sequence). The CDR3 runs to 15 residues.

V and J are TRBV29-1 and TRBJ2-7; 10 nucleotides agree with TRBD1. The CDR3 extends over 13 amino acids. Germline CDR1 is SQVTM and CDR2 is ANQGSEA. Unmatched junction bases numbered 6, after V lost 7 bases and J lost 3 bases. CDR3 sequence reads: CSGGQGPLYEQYF. In DNA form, the CDR3 reads TGCAGCGGGGGACAGGGGCCACTCTACGAGCAGTACTTC.

This clonotype was picked up many times. This chain connects TRBV28 to TRBJ1-1; 10 bases agree with TRBD1. V dropped 8 bases and J dropped 5; count of bases not matched to a gene: 20. Germline CDR1 is MDHEN and CDR2 is SYDVKM. There are 18 residues in the CDR3. CDR3 amino acids: CASRSTRGTGAVGTEAFF. CDR3 coding DNA: TGTGCCAGCCGCTCCACTCGGGGGACAGGGGCCGTCGGGACTGAAGCTTTCTTT.

This clonotype appeared a few times. The conserved closing phenylalanine or tryptophan is absent in this CDR3, likely reflecting a read error. No DNA is shown, since the ends of the CDR3 on it are uncertain; the CDR3 is the one TCRdb lists. The J gene is TRBJ2-1, the V gene TRBV4-2; the D call of TRBD1 is as the table states it, not checked on the DNA. 8 amino acids form the CDR3, both terminal residues included. CDR1 LGHNA and CDR2 YNFKEQ come from the germline V gene. CDR3 residues: CASSQGGD.